The 32 T cell receptor beta chains below were found in one sample sequenced in a study of blood T cells in healthy people across ages. Primed by a sample-barcoded 5' primer and a J-beta primer mix, a second PCR proceeded for about 7 to 11 cycles. Each CDR3 protein gets one entry after TCRdb re-called the 5' RACE reads with MiXCR. The sample records approximately 790,000 distinct CDR3 sequences, 55% to 65% being singletons. Sequenced: blood. The receptors shown here come from a man younger than 40 in good health.

This clonotype has a handful of counts. This chain joins TRBV7-2 and TRBJ2-3, with TRBD2 as a possible D gene (6 bases). Germline CDR1 reads SGHTA; CDR2 reads FQGNSA. The germline V and J ends were trimmed by 3 bases and 2 bases, with 12 bases remaining between them. The CDR3 totals 15 residues. DNA of the CDR3: TGTGCCAGCAGCTTCCCCGGGACTCTCACAGATACGCAGTATTTT. It is translated as CASSFPGTLTDTQYF.

This chain connects TRBV19 to TRBJ2-5; 9 bases are a match to TRBD2. The J call may not be correct, given that the DNA end is closer to TRBJ2-7. This CDR3 has 14 amino acids. The V gene's germline CDR1 is LNHDA and CDR2 SQIVND (reference sequence). The CDR3: CASSIALAGYEQYF. CDR3 nucleotides: TGTGCCAGTAGTATAGCACTAGCGGGCTACGAGCAGTACTTC.

The rearrangement joins TRBV12-3 or TRBV12-4 to TRBJ2-1, with TRBD1 matching 9 bases. This CDR3 contains 15 residues. The ends lost 6 bases at V and 2 bases at J; junction bases unmatched: 5. The CDR3 DNA sequence: TGTGCCAGCAGCCGAACAGGGGGCGCCTACAATGAGCAGTTCTTC. This sequence encodes CASSRTGGAYNEQFF.

This clonotype was observed a handful of times. This chain uses TRBV6-5 with TRBJ2-3, with D possibly being TRBD1 or TRBD2 (5 bases each). The CDR3 has 15 residues. The germline V and J ends were trimmed by 6 bases and 10 bases, with 23 bases remaining between them. Germline V gene data show CDR1 as MNHEY and CDR2 as SVGAGI. The CDR3 nucleotides are TGTGCCAGCAGCCGGGACCCGAGAGCGAATCCCGCGCAGTATTTT. The encoded protein is CASSRDPRANPAQYF.

This chain connects TRBV24-1 to TRBJ2-6; D is uncertain. CDR1 and CDR2 from the germline V gene are KGHDR and SFDVKD. This CDR3 region has 15 residues. Trimming stripped 6 bases from V and 0 bases from J, with 8 bases between. CDR3 nucleotides: TGTGCCACCAGTCCCAGGAGCTCTGGGGCCAACGTCCTGACTTTC. Residues: CATSPRSSGANVLTF.

This chain uses TRBV27 with TRBJ2-3, with 10 bases aligning to TRBD2. There are 19 residues in the CDR3. Looked up from germline, CDR1 is MNHEY and CDR2 is SMNVEV (reference sequence). V lost 0 bases to trimming and J lost 2 bases; unmatched junction nucleotides: 11. In nucleotides, the CDR3 is TGTGCCAGCAGTTTATCACTCGGGCTAGCGGGGGCTCACACAGATACGCAGTATTTT. As protein: CASSLSLGLAGAHTDTQYF.

This rearrangement joins TRBV2 to TRBJ2-2; D perhaps matches TRBD1 (5 bases). The germline CDR1 and CDR2 sequences are SNHLY and FYNNEI. The CDR3 has 14 amino acids. V was trimmed by 5 bases and J by 6 bases, leaving 13 bases between them. CDR3 amino acids: CASSHTQGAGELFF. CDR3 in DNA: TGTGCCAGCAGTCACACTCAGGGCGCCGGGGAGCTGTTTTTT.

V and J are TRBV20-1 and TRBJ1-6; D unclear. Germline-derived CDR1 and CDR2 are DFQATT and SNEGSKA (reference sequence). This CDR3 spans 14 amino acids. Trimming left V 0 bases short and J 7 bases short, with 10 bases between. CDR3 sequence (DNA): TGCAGTGCTAGAGATGCGGGTGTCAATTCACCCCTCCACTTT. It codes for CSARDAGVNSPLHF.

This clonotype has only one observation. V and J are TRBV3-1 and TRBJ2-7, with 7 bases that match TRBD1. The CDR3 extends over 14 amino acids. The trim removed 2 bases at V and 7 bases at J, leaving 8 bases unmatched. The germline V gene has CDR1 LGHDT and CDR2 YNNKEL (reference sequence). CDR3 residues: CASSQSTGNNEQYF. The CDR3, as DNA: TGTGCCAGCAGCCAATCGACAGGGAACAATGAGCAGTACTTC.

CDR3 sequence: CASSPQLGTGGHEQYF. The CDR3 bases are TGTGCCAGCAGCCCACAACTCGGGACAGGGGGCCACGAGCAGTACTTC. The chain combines TRBV7-2 with TRBJ2-7; TRBD1 agrees at 12 bases. This CDR3 has 16 residues. V was pared by 5 bases and J by 5 bases, with 10 bases of the junction left unmatched. The germline V gene has CDR1 SGHTA and CDR2 FQGNSA.

The chain joins TRBV29-1 to TRBJ2-1, with D unclear. CDR3 length equals 14 residues. V gave up 0 bases and J gave up 1 base, with 7 bases separating them. The V gene's germline CDR1 is SQVTM and CDR2 ANQGSEA. The CDR3 nucleotides read TGCAGCGTTGAAGAGCTCAGTTCCTACAATGAGCAGTTCTTC. Protein product: CSVEELSSYNEQFF.

This clonotype showed up just a few times. The V and J genes are TRBV29-1 and TRBJ1-5; TRBD1 matches at 9 bases. The CDR3 runs to 18 residues. Germline V gives CDR1 SQVTM, CDR2 ANQGSEA. Germline trimming cut 6 bases from V and 0 bases from J; bases unmatched to any gene: 15. The CDR3 protein is CSVKGIPGQGNSNQPQHF. CDR3 nucleotides: TGCAGCGTAAAGGGCATCCCGGGACAGGGAAATAGCAATCAGCCCCAGCATTTT.

The V and J genes are TRBV6-2 or TRBV6-3 and TRBJ2-3, with 7 nucleotides matching TRBD1. The CDR3 totals 14 residues. Germline CDR1 and CDR2: MNHEY and SVGEGT. V lost 6 bases, J lost 4 bases, and 7 bases stayed unmatched. The CDR3 spells CASSPGQPSDTQYF. CDR3 DNA: TGTGCCAGCAGCCCGGGACAGCCCTCAGATACGCAGTATTTT.

There are a few counts of this clonotype. V is TRBV6-1 and J is TRBJ2-1, with D maybe TRBD2 (6 bases). Germline values: CDR1 MNHNS, CDR2 SASEGT. V gave up 10 bases and J gave up 6 bases, with 16 bases separating them. The CDR3 has 13 amino acids. CDR3 DNA sequence: TGTGCCACCGAAAGAGGGACTGGCAATGAGCAGTTCTTC. Amino acids: CATERGTGNEQFF.

The chain uses TRBV12-3 or TRBV12-4 and TRBJ2-2; 7 positions agree with TRBD1. After removal of 6 bases from V and 5 bases from J, the junction contained 9 bases not matched to a gene. The CDR3 spans 15 residues. Here the CDR3 DNA reads TGTGCCAGCAGCCGCGGACAGGAAGAGACCGGGGAGCTGTTTTTT. Residues: CASSRGQEETGELFF.

The V call is TRBV4-3, the J call TRBJ1-2, with D maybe TRBD1 (5 bases). The CDR3 is made up of 14 amino acids. The V and J ends lost 0 bases and 2 bases respectively, with 7 bases between them. Germline-derived CDR1 and CDR2 are LGHNA and YSLEER. The CDR3 region has the DNA TGCGCCAGCAGCCAAGATCAGGGAAACTATGGCTACACCTTC. Translated: CASSQDQGNYGYTF.

This clonotype has only one observation. The chain is built from TRBV20-1 and TRBJ2-4; 9 bases are shared with TRBD2. V lost 5 bases, J lost 0 bases, and 5 bases stayed unmatched. Germline V gene data show CDR1 as DFQATT and CDR2 as SNEGSKA (reference sequence). CDR3 size: 15 residues. The CDR3 region has the DNA TGCAGTGCTGACTTAGCGGGGGCAGCCAAAAACATTCAGTACTTC. Residues: CSADLAGAAKNIQYF.

To note about this clonotype: One end of the junction varies from germline; a read error may be responsible. Written as DNA, the CDR3 is TGTGCCAGCAGCGCCCGGACAGGACTCCGGTCGCGTCAGCCCCGGCATTTT. Its translation: CASSARTGLRSRQPRHF. V is TRBV7-2 and J is TRBJ1-5; TRBD1 matches 7 bases. Germline-derived CDR1 and CDR2 are SGHTA and FQGNSA. CDR3 length: 17 residues.

The chain carries TRBV7-3 and TRBJ2-7; 9 bases agree with TRBD1. The CDR3 is made up of 18 amino acids. V lost 3 bases, J lost 1 base, and 13 bases stayed unmatched. Germline V gives CDR1 SGHTA, CDR2 FQGTGA. Written as DNA, the CDR3 is TGTGCCAGCAGCTTGACGGGACAGGGCTTTCCACAATCCTACGAGCAGTACTTC. This gives the protein CASSLTGQGFPQSYEQYF.

This chain links TRBV12-3 or TRBV12-4 with TRBJ2-3; D unresolved. The CDR3 sequence is 15 residues long. V was clipped by 6 bases and J by 1 base, with 14 bases between them. In DNA form, the CDR3 reads TGTGCCAGCAGCGTTGGAAGATTGGGCACAGATACGCAGTATTTT. Amino acids: CASSVGRLGTDTQYF.

This clonotype was detected only a few times. V usage is TRBV12-3 or TRBV12-4 and J usage is TRBJ2-3, with D possibly called TRBD1 or TRBD2 (5 bases each). V lost 2 bases and J lost 6, with 15 bases in between. CDR3 length: 15 residues. CDR3 bases: TGTGCCAGCAGTTTACCCACGGGACCCAGGGATACGCAGTATTTT. This encodes CASSLPTGPRDTQYF.

The chain couples TRBV12-3 or TRBV12-4 to TRBJ2-1; D gene ambiguous. Deletions cut 4 bases from V and 15 bases from J, with 16 bases between. The CDR3 sequence is 12 residues long. This chain's CDR3 is CASSSIVVAAFF. For the CDR3, the DNA is TGTGCCAGCAGTTCAATCGTCGTTGCGGCGTTCTTC.

V and J are TRBV9 and TRBJ2-1, with 14 bases lining up with TRBD2. V lost 4 bases, J lost 9 bases, and 9 bases stayed unmatched. Germline CDR1 reads SGDLS; CDR2 reads YYNGEE. CDR3 size: 16 residues. The CDR3 reads CASSSDGLAGGGEQFF. The CDR3 nucleotides read TGTGCCAGCAGCTCCGACGGACTAGCGGGGGGTGGTGAGCAGTTCTTC.

The sample holds a few counts of this clonotype. V gene TRBV20-1 combines with J gene TRBJ2-7; 9 nucleotides line up with TRBD1. The CDR3 runs to 14 residues. V shed 5 bases, J shed 6 bases, and the junction held 11 bases outside the gene matches. Germline lookup yields CDR1 DFQATT and CDR2 SNEGSKA (reference sequence). In nucleotides, the CDR3 is TGCAGTGCTGAGGCGGGACAGGGACAATTCGAGCAGTACTTC. It codes for CSAEAGQGQFEQYF.

This clonotype was counted between two and nine times. The chain is built from TRBV20-1 and TRBJ2-7; 7 bases are a match to TRBD1. Trimming removed 2 bases from V and 5 bases from J; junction bases left unmatched: 9. CDR3 length: 14 amino acids. CDR1 and CDR2 (germline): DFQATT, SNEGSKA (reference sequence). The CDR3 here is CSARSGTVYNEQYF. CDR3 DNA: TGCAGTGCTAGATCTGGGACAGTGTACAACGAGCAGTACTTC.

The chain uses TRBV6-6 and TRBJ2-3; 8 positions agree with TRBD2. The ends lost 5 bases at V and 8 bases at J; junction bases unmatched: 6. From germline, CDR1 is MNHNY and CDR2 SVGAGI (reference sequence). The CDR3 consists of 13 residues. The CDR3 nucleotides are TGTGCCAGCAGTCCCGGGGGGGCGGGTACGCAGTATTTT. Translating gives CASSPGGAGTQYF.

The chain employs TRBV5-4 and TRBJ2-4; D remains ambiguous. Matching the DNA end better, TRBJ2-7 makes the J call doubtful. Germline loops: CDR1 SGHNT, CDR2 YYREEE (reference sequence). The CDR3 length is 12 residues. Here the CDR3 reads CASSLSLSEQYF. CDR3 bases: TGTGCCAGCAGCTTGTCGCTTTCCGAGCAGTACTTC.

As concerns this clonotype: At one of its ends the junction is not consistent with the germline gene, which may arise from a read error. The chain recombines TRBV4-3 with TRBJ2-7; possibly TRBD1 for D (6 bases). The closer fit of TRBJ2-5 to the DNA end suggests the J call may be wrong. Germline V gene data show CDR1 as LGHNA and CDR2 as YSLEER. CDR3 length equals 15 residues. The CDR3 region is CAGSQDHNRAATQYF. As DNA, the CDR3 is TGCGCCGGCAGCCAAGATCATAACAGGGCAGCGACCCAGTACTTC.

The chain has TRBV2 and TRBJ1-5; D is unclear. In germline, CDR1 is SNHLY, CDR2 FYNNEI. The CDR3 extends over 14 amino acids. V dropped 1 base and J dropped 3 bases, with 7 bases sitting between them. The CDR3 is CASSEGVTNQPQHF. Here the CDR3 DNA reads TGTGCCAGCAGTGAAGGAGTAACCAATCAGCCCCAGCATTTT.

The chain uses TRBV10-3 and TRBJ1-1; TRBD1 might be the D (5 bases). Trimming shortened V by 8 bases and J by 7 bases, and 20 bases separated the two germline ends. CDR1 and CDR2 (germline): ENHRY, SYGVKD. CDR3 length: 14 residues. The CDR3 DNA reads as TGTGCCATCCGAAACCAGGGCGAGTGGGATGAAGCTTTCTTT. It yields the protein CAIRNQGEWDEAFF.

The rearrangement joins TRBV7-6 to TRBJ2-4, with 8 nucleotides matching TRBD2. TRBJ2-7 explains the end of the DNA better; the J call may be wrong. The CDR3 is made up of 16 amino acids. Germline CDR1 and CDR2: SGHVS and FNYEAQ. CDR3 sequence: CASSLGPRAGAYEQYF. Written as DNA, the CDR3 is TGTGCCAGCTCCTTAGGACCAAGAGCGGGGGCATACGAGCAGTACTTC.

CDR3 DNA: TGCAGTGCTCCCCGGGGAAGCACTGAAGCTTTCTTT. It yields the protein CSAPRGSTEAFF. V and J are TRBV20-1 and TRBJ1-1; unclear D gene. Trimming cost V 5 bases and J 4 bases, with 11 bases left between them. Per germline, CDR1 DFQATT and CDR2 SNEGSKA (reference sequence). The CDR3 consists of 12 residues.